Listed here are 17 T cell receptor beta chains from one sample, sequenced in a study of blood T cell repertoires in COVID-19. Repertoires were generated with immunoSEQ multiplex PCR, while TCRdb's copy carries only in-frame clones and drops some. The data hold around 83,000 clones, with approximately 81% observed a single time. The sample consisted of peripheral blood. These receptor sequences come from a woman in her 70s with acute or convalescent COVID-19.

The J gene is TRBJ1-2, the V gene TRBV27; D perhaps matches TRBD1 (6 bases). CDR1 MNHEY and CDR2 SMNVEV come from the germline V gene (reference sequence). There are 15 residues in the CDR3. V lost 8 bases and J 1 base, leaving 17 bases between the germline ends. The CDR3 here is CASWGPGHFNYGYTF. In DNA, the CDR3 is TGTGCCAGCTGGGGACCGGGACACTTTAACTATGGCTACACCTTC.

The rearrangement links TRBV5-4 to TRBJ2-2, with 8 positions matching TRBD1. In germline, CDR1 is SGHNT, CDR2 YYREEE (reference sequence). The CDR3 totals 16 residues. V shed 0 bases and J 6 bases; nucleotides not matched to a gene: 7. The CDR3 reads CASSLAGQGFPGELFF. The CDR3 coding sequence is TGTGCCAGCAGCTTGGCCGGACAGGGCTTCCCCGGGGAGCTGTTTTTT.

The chain carries TRBV4-1 and TRBJ1-5; D remains ambiguous. Looked up from germline, CDR1 is MGHRA and CDR2 is YSYEKL. The CDR3 runs to 15 residues. Trimming stripped 7 bases from V and 1 base from J, with 14 bases between. CDR3 amino acids: CASTLGPFSNQPQHF. DNA for the CDR3: TGCGCCAGCACCCTTGGGCCCTTCAGCAATCAGCCCCAGCATTTT.

V and J are TRBV6-2 or TRBV6-3 and TRBJ1-2; 8 bases align to TRBD1. V was clipped by 2 bases and J by 7 bases; unmatched bases: 12. Germline V gene data show CDR1 as MNHEY and CDR2 as SVGEGT. The CDR3 extends over 16 amino acids. CDR3 residues: CASSYTPNRGEFGYTF. The CDR3 DNA reads as TGTGCCAGCAGTTACACCCCAAACAGGGGGGAGTTTGGCTACACCTTC.

The CDR3 region is CASSWGLVNNEQFF. The CDR3 bases are TGTGCCAGCAGCTGGGGACTAGTAAACAATGAGCAGTTCTTC. The chain links TRBV5-6 to TRBJ2-1; 8 bases match TRBD2. Looked up from germline, CDR1 is SGHDT and CDR2 is YYEEEE. This CDR3 comprises 14 residues. V shed 3 bases and J 5 bases; nucleotides not matched to a gene: 4.

V is TRBV7-9 and J is TRBJ1-2; D call uncertain. Trimming took 4 bases from V and 1 from J, leaving 16 bases between them. Germline V gene sequence: CDR1 SEHNR, CDR2 FQNEAQ (reference sequence). The length of the CDR3 is 16 residues. For the CDR3, the DNA is TGTGCCAGCAGCTCCCTCGCCCCAGACTTTAACTATGGCTACACCTTC. It codes for CASSSLAPDFNYGYTF.

This clone has a handful of counts. The chain has TRBV6-1 and TRBJ2-2; tentatively, D is TRBD1 (6 bases). Germline CDR1 and CDR2: MNHNS and SASEGT. Trimming shortened V by 2 bases and J by 4 bases, and 8 bases separated the two germline ends. This CDR3 spans 14 amino acids. The CDR3 region is CASSETGSTGELFF. CDR3 nucleotide sequence: TGTGCCAGCAGTGAAACAGGGTCCACCGGGGAGCTGTTTTTT.

This clone was detected once. The rearrangement joins TRBV12-3 or TRBV12-4 to TRBJ1-5; the D gene is possibly TRBD1 (6 bases). CDR3 length: 13 amino acids. Trimming took off 7 bases at V and 2 bases at J, with 9 bases between the two ends. The CDR3 DNA reads TGTGCCAGCACCGAGGGGGGCAATCAGCCCCAGCATTTT. This gives the protein CASTEGGNQPQHF.

This chain uses TRBV19 with TRBJ1-5, with D tentatively TRBD1 (6 bases). The ends were cut back, 8 bases at V and 4 bases at J, with 15 bases in the middle. Germline values: CDR1 LNHDA, CDR2 SQIVND (reference sequence). The CDR3 sequence is 14 residues long. CDR3 residues: CASETGGQNQPQHF. CDR3 DNA: TGTGCCAGTGAGACAGGAGGACAGAATCAGCCCCAGCATTTT.

This chain joins TRBV10-3 and TRBJ2-2, with 11 bases lining up with TRBD2. Germline CDR1 reads ENHRY; CDR2 reads SYGVKD. This CDR3 spans 16 amino acids. After removal of 4 bases from V and 1 base from J, the junction contained 2 bases not matched to a gene. CDR3 nucleotide sequence: TGTGCCATCAGTGCCGGGACTAGCGGGAACACCGGGGAGCTGTTTTTT. This sequence encodes CAISAGTSGNTGELFF.

The V and J genes are TRBV19 and TRBJ2-5; 7 positions agree with TRBD2. Losses at the gene ends were 3 bases for V and 5 bases for J; bases not matched to a gene: 24. There are 20 residues in the CDR3. Germline CDR1 LNHDA, CDR2 SQIVND (reference sequence). The CDR3 loop reads CASSMLASGHPVEQRETQYF. The CDR3 nucleotides read TGTGCCAGTAGTATGCTGGCTAGCGGCCACCCTGTGGAACAGCGGGAGACCCAGTACTTC.

There are many counts of this clone. The chain joins TRBV27 to TRBJ1-6, with 8 bases identical to TRBD1. The V gene end was trimmed by 2 bases and the J gene end by 10 bases; junction bases not matched to a gene: 4. The CDR3 is 14 amino acids. Germline V lookup: CDR1 MNHEY, CDR2 SMNVEV (reference sequence). The CDR3 bases are TGTGCCAGCAGTTTACAGGGGGCTGGGTCACCCCTCCACTTT. It is translated as CASSLQGAGSPLHF.

J is TRBJ1-1 and V is TRBV29-1, with D tentatively TRBD1 (6 bases). Trimming removed 8 bases at V and 1 base at J, with 14 bases between. Germline CDR1 and CDR2: SQVTM and ANQGSEA. The CDR3 is 13 residues long. The CDR3 DNA is TGCAGCTTACGAATACAGGGGAACACTGAAGCTTTCTTT. This sequence encodes CSLRIQGNTEAFF.

This chain joins TRBV10-2 and TRBJ2-1; the match to TRBD2 covers 8 bases. Trimming cost V 0 bases and J 5 bases; bases outside gene matches: 3. This CDR3 spans 15 amino acids. The V gene's germline CDR1 is WSHSY and CDR2 SAAADI. The CDR3 loop is CASSESSGVNNEQFF. The CDR3, as DNA: TGCGCCAGCAGTGAGTCTAGCGGGGTGAACAATGAGCAGTTCTTC.

CDR3 sequence (DNA): TGTGCCAGCAGCCAAGACGCCTATACCCAGTACTTC. Protein sequence: CASSQDAYTQYF. The genes are TRBV3-1 (or the pseudogene TRBV3-2) and TRBJ2-5; D gene ambiguous. The CDR3 contains 12 residues. Germline V gene data show CDR1 as LGHDT and CDR2 as YNNKEL (reference sequence). With 0 bases removed from V and 8 bases from J, the gap between germline ends came to 7 bases.

The CDR3: CATSDPGITGIHEQFF. CDR3 DNA sequence: TGTGCCACCAGTGATCCGGGGATTACGGGGATACATGAGCAGTTCTTC. The gene calls are TRBV24-1 and TRBJ2-1; D is possibly TRBD2 (5 bases). The CDR3 is 16 residues long. Germline loops: CDR1 KGHDR, CDR2 SFDVKD. V was pared by 3 bases and J by 8 bases, with 19 bases between.

This rearrangement joins TRBV19 to TRBJ2-1, with D perhaps matching TRBD1 (5 bases). Per the germline V gene, CDR1 is LNHDA and CDR2 is SQIVND (reference sequence). The germline V and J ends were trimmed by 3 bases and 7 bases, with 13 bases remaining between them. CDR3 length: 14 amino acids. The CDR3, as DNA: TGTGCCAGTAGTATTACGGTGACAGAGAATGAGCAGTTCTTC. This sequence encodes CASSITVTENEQFF.